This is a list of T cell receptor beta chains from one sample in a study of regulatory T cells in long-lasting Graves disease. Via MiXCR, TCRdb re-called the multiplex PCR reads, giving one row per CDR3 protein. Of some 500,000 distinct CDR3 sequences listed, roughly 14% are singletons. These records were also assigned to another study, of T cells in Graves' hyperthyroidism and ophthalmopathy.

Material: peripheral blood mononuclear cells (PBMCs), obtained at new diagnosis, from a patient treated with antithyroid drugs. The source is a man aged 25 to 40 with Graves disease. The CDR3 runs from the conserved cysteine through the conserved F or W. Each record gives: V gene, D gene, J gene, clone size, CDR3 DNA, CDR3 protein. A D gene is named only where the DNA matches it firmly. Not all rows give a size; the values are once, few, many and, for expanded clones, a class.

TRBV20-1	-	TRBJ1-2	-	TGCAGTGCTAGGGCTAGCAAACTCTATGGCTACACCTTC	CSARASKLYGYTF
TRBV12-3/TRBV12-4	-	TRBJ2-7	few	TGTGCCAGCAGGGGCGGAGGGGGTGAGCAGTACTTC	CASRGGGGEQYF
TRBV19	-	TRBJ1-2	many	TGTGCCAGTAGTAGGTTGGGAGGCTACACCTTC	CASSRLGGYTF
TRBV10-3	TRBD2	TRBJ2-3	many	TGTGCCATCTCTGCCGGGACTACCACAGATACGCAGTATTTT	CAISAGTTTDTQYF
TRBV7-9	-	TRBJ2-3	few	TGTGCCAGCAGCGTCCTGGTCGGGACAACAGATACGCAGTATTTT	CASSVLVGTTDTQYF
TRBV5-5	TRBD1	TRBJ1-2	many	TGTGCCAGCAGGGCCGGGACAGCGTTTGGCGGCTACACCTTC	CASRAGTAFGGYTF
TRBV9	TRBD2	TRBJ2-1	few	TGTGCCAGCAGCAAAAGCGGGAGGGCCTTCAATGAGCAGTTCTTC	CASSKSGRAFNEQFF
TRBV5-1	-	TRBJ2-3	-	TGCGCCAGCAGCCGGGGGGACCAGGGGAGCACAGATACGCAGTATTTT	CASSRGDQGSTDTQYF
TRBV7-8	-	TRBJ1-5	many	TGTGCCAGCAGCTCCATGTCAGGGGTTCAGCCCCAGCATTTT	CASSSMSGVQPQHF
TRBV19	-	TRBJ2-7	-	TGTGCCAGTAGGAGGACATTGCATAGCTCCTACGAGCAGTACTTC	CASRRTLHSSYEQYF
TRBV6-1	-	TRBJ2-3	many	TGTGCCAGCATCTGGACAGATACGCAGTATTTT	CASIWTDTQYF
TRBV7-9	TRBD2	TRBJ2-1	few	TGTGCCAGCAGCTCCCCCGGCGGGAGGCGTTACAATGAGCAGTTCTTC	CASSSPGGRRYNEQFF
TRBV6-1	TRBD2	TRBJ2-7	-	TGTGCCGGCAGGGAAGTGGAGTGGGAGGGAACCTACGAGCAGTACTTC	CAGREVEWEGTYEQYF
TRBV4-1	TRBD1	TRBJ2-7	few	TGCGCCAGCAGCCAAGGGGACAGCGCCTACGAGCAGTACTTC	CASSQGDSAYEQYF
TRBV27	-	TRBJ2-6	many	TGTGCCAGCAGTTTAAAGTGGAACAGGTTAAGATCTGGGGCCAACGTCCTGACTTTC	CASSLKWNRLRSGANVLTF
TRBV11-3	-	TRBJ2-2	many	TGTGCCAGCAGCTTACGAGGGGGCGGGGAGCTGTTTTTT	CASSLRGGGELFF
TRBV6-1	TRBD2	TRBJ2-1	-	TGTGCCAGCAGTGAAGCGCTTCGGACTAGCGGCTGCAATGAGCAGTTCTTC	CASSEALRTSGCNEQFF
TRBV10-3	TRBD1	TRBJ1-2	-	TGTGCCATCAGTGAAACCGGGACAGGGAATGGCGGCTACACCTTC	CAISETGTGNGGYTF
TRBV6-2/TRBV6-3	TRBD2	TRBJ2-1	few	TGTGCCAGCCTTAGCGGGAGGGAGACCTCCTACAATGAGCAGTTCTTC	CASLSGRETSYNEQFF
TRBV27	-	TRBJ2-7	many	TGTGCCAGCAGTTCTGACAGAGCCTACGAGCAGTACTTC	CASSSDRAYEQYF
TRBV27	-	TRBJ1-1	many	TGTGCCAGCAGTTTATCACAGAGTGCTGCCCCTAACACTGAAGCTTTCTTT	CASSLSQSAAPNTEAFF
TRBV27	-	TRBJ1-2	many	TGTGCCAGCAGGATGAGGAACAGGGACTCTGGCTACACCTTC	CASRMRNRDSGYTF
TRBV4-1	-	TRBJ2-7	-	TGCGCCAGCAGCCAAGAAGAGGGTGACTACGAGCAGTACTTC	CASSQEEGDYEQYF
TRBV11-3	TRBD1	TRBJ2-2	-	TGTGCCAGCGGACAGGGGAGCACCGGGGAGCTGTTTTTT	CASGQGSTGELFF
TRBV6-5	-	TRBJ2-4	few	TGTGCCAGCAGTTTGGGGGGACTGAACATTCAGTACTTC	CASSLGGLNIQYF
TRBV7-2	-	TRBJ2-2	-	TGTGCCAGCAGCCCTCAGAAAGAAGCGGGGAACACCGGGGAGCTGTTTTTT	CASSPQKEAGNTGELFF
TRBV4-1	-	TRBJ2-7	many	TGCGCCAGCAGCCAAGAGGGGACTTACGAGCAGTACTTC	CASSQEGTYEQYF
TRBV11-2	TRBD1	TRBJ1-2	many	TGTGCCAGCAGCCCCTCAGGGACAGGACGTACCTATGGCTACACCTTC	CASSPSGTGRTYGYTF